This T cell receptor (beta chain) originates from a study of cytomegalovirus exposure and HLA in healthy donors (dated by TCRdb to 2017 to 2019). About the investigation overall: According to a later analysis, one platform produced both the 100 to 150 validation repertoires and the 730 or so repertoires of the first cohort. The aim of the study was to test whether cataloging public T cell receptors could identify signatures of past pathogen exposure. Besides the first cohort of hundreds of subjects, a separate validation cohort made up of some 110 different subjects was used. To predict cytomegalovirus infection status, the study combined high-throughput TCR immunosequencing, statistical association of individual TCRs with disease status, and machine learning.

This clone showed up just once. Its recognized antigen is unknown. It has no much larger one-base neighbor in the sample; base qualities were not kept. There are 13 amino acids in the CDR3, from cysteine to phenylalanine inclusive. Here the CDR3 DNA is all that survives: 39 bases in frame from base 1. Trimming removed 6 bases from V and 1 base from J, leaving 9 bases between the germline ends. The germline V gene yields MNHNS for CDR1 and SASEGT for CDR2. The library was obtained by the immunoSEQ multiplex PCR assay. The paper's data handling went like this. A statistical classification framework was built for diagnosing cytomegalovirus status from the catalog of TCR beta chain sequences. TCRdb took this table from immuneACCESS and kept in-frame rearrangements with V and J called. Such tables lack part of the clones; where checked against another copy, unresolved V genes explain under half of the gap, and the rest is unexplained. For V, J and clone size, that table is used; D and trimming come from the DNA. The sample table records 70,000 or so clones; roughly 94% of these occur just once. The ten largest clones represent roughly 1.6% of the sample.

The donors were included in the validation cohort of approximately 130 subjects, a group kept apart from the approximately 700-subject first cohort. What the research found in general, with its limitations: Of the cluster scores, roughly 95% were above 0 in a later analysis, which found that TCRs clustered in the first cohort also tended to co-occur in the roughly 130 validation repertoires. It was suggested by the authors that the approach could potentially be generalized to other disease states and immunological phenotypes. While some public TCRs were present in many individuals, most TCR sequences turned up only very rarely across donors. Three of the identified cytomegalovirus-associated TCR beta chains were confirmed in vitro to be specific for cytomegalovirus antigens. A later analysis lacked HLA typing for the validation cohort, so it scored co-occurrence in that cohort across all 120 or so repertoires. The study listed 164 TCR beta chains as associated with cytomegalovirus. The classifier was reported to diagnose cytomegalovirus status with high specificity and sensitivity in both the original cohort and the validation cohort.

The sample consisted of PBMCs. The clonotype was recovered from a man between 18 and 29 years old in good health and CMV-seropositive. This receptor chain uses TRBV6-1 and TRBJ1-1, with no confidently assigned D gene. The sequenced DNA is TGTGCCAGCAGCATACAAGAGAACACTGAAGCTTTCTTT. This translates into CASSIQENTEAFF.